This TCR beta chain was captured by sequencing in a study of cytomegalovirus exposure and HLA in healthy donors. Overall study findings and caveats: The authors judged a highly shared variant cluster likely a sequencing artifact.

This clone was seen a few times. Its antigen is still unknown. 13 Jbeta primers and 60 Vbeta primers were used for the PCR. Original methodology: An analysis performed later counted 70 million to 90 million unique TCR beta chains (roughly 11 million of them shared). Data came from immunoSEQ multiplex PCR; TCRdb stores just in-frame clones and leaves some out. The V and J calls and clone size are taken from that table; D and trimming were inferred from the DNA. Altogether over 150,000 clones are present, around 79% being singletons, with the ten largest covering 6% to 8%. The length of the CDR3 is 18 residues. Germline assignment: CDR1 MNHNS and CDR2 SASEGT. The trim removed 1 base at V and 5 bases at J, leaving 14 bases unmatched.

The source material was PBMCs. This sequence was found in a male donor in good health and CMV-seropositive. The V and J genes are TRBV6-1 and TRBJ2-7; TRBD2 matches at 10 bases. The CDR3 spells CASSEGLAGVLTSDEQYF. Here the CDR3 DNA reads TGTGCCAGCAGTGAAGGGCTAGCGGGGGTTCTGACGTCTGACGAGCAGTACTTC.